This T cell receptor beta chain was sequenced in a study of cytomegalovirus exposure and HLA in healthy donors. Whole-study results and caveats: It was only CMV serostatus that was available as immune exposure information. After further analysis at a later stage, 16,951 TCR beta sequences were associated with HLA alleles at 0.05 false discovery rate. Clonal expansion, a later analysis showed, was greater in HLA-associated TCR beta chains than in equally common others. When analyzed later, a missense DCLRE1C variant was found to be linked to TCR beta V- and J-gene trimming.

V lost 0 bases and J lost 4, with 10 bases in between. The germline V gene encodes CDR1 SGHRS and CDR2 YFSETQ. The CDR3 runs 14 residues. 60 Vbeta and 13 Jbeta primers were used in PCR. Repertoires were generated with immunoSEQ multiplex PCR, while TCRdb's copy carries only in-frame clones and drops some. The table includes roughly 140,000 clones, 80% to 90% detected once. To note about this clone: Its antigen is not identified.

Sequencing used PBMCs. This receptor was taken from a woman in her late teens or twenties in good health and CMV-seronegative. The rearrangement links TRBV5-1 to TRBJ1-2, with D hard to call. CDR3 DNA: TGCGCCAGCAGCTTGGCGGTGAGGAGCTATGGCTACACCTTC. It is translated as CASSLAVRSYGYTF.